This TCR beta chain was observed in a study of blood T cell repertoires in COVID-19. The protocol was immunoSEQ multiplex PCR, while the TCRdb copy is restricted to in-frame clones and leaves out a portion. The sample lists approximately 13,000 clones, over 75% occurring once. The source material was peripheral blood. The TCR originated in a man aged 45-65 years with active COVID-19.

CDR3 region: CATSRDVGTVSSYEQYF. CDR3 DNA sequence: TGTGCCACCAGCAGAGATGTTGGGACAGTAAGCTCCTACGAGCAGTACTTC. This chain links TRBV15 with TRBJ2-7, with TRBD1 matching 7 bases. Trimming at V came to 0 bases and at J to 0 bases, leaving 8 bases not matched to a gene. Germline assignment: CDR1 LNHNV and CDR2 YYDKDF (reference sequence). The CDR3 runs 17 residues. Looking up the rest from reference TRBV15 and TRBJ2-7 gives the full variable domain: DAMVIQNPRYQVTQFGKPVTLSCSQTLNHNVMYWYQQKSSQAPKLLFHYYDKDFNNEADTPDNFQSRRPNTSFCFLDIRSPGLGDTAMYLCATSRDVGTVSSYEQYFGPGTRLTVT.